Each of the 25 T cell receptor beta chains below was sequenced from the same sample in a study of CD8 T cells in ankylosing spondylitis. TCRdb re-called the 5' RACE reads through MiXCR, storing one row per CDR3 protein. Of 200,000 or so distinct CDR3 sequences in the sample, 10% to 15% were seen once. Sequencing input: blood, either unsorted or a sorted T cell fraction (not recorded which). The receptors were gathered from a female donor with ankylosing spondylitis or in good health (not recorded which).

A few counts support this clonotype. The chain carries TRBV20-1 and TRBJ1-1, with 10 bases lining up with TRBD1. Trimming took 3 bases from V and 4 from J; bases not matched to a gene: 5. Germline V gene sequence: CDR1 DFQATT, CDR2 SNEGSKA (reference sequence). This CDR3 comprises 14 residues. The CDR3 reads CSASPGQGFTEAFF. For the CDR3, the DNA is TGCAGTGCTAGCCCGGGACAGGGGTTCACTGAAGCTTTCTTT.

Regarding this clonotype: Relative to the germline gene, one junction end is altered; a read error may explain this. The rearrangement links TRBV19 to TRBJ2-3, with 11 bases fitting TRBD2. Germline-derived CDR1 and CDR2 are LNHDA and SQIVND (reference sequence). The CDR3 spans 15 residues. CDR3 nucleotide sequence: TGTGCCAGTAGTCCGGGACTAGCGGACACAGATATGCAGTATTTT. This encodes CASSPGLADTDMQYF.

This clonotype was detected a few times. This chain uses TRBV6-5 with TRBJ2-7, with 11 bases aligning to TRBD2. Germline CDR1 MNHEY, CDR2 SVGAGI. This CDR3 is 16 amino acids long. V shed 2 bases and J 0 bases; nucleotides not matched to a gene: 3. The CDR3 DNA is TGTGCCAGCAGTTACGGGGGGACTAGCGGCTCCTACGAGCAGTACTTC. Amino acid sequence: CASSYGGTSGSYEQYF.

At least ten counts were recorded for this clonotype. This chain uses TRBV29-1 with TRBJ1-2, with a tentative D call TRBD1 (6 bases). This CDR3 comprises 13 residues. CDR1 SQVTM and CDR2 ANQGSEA come from the germline V gene. V lost 6 bases and J lost 6, with 17 bases in between. The chain's CDR3 is CSVSDGPGDGYTF. The CDR3 DNA follows: TGCAGCGTATCCGACGGCCCAGGGGATGGCTACACCTTC.

This clonotype is a singleton in its sample. It may be a read error: a sequence one base away is much more abundant. This chain connects TRBV6-1 to TRBJ1-4; the match to TRBD1 covers 7 bases. Germline V gene lookup returns CDR1 MNHNS and CDR2 SASEGT. The CDR3 runs 13 residues. CDR3 bases: TGTGGCAGCAGCAGGGACCCAGGGGGGAAACTGTTTTTT. Protein product: CGSSRDPGGKLFF.

This clonotype has ten or more counts. V gene TRBV24-1 combines with J gene TRBJ1-2; TRBD1 matches at 9 bases. The CDR3 is 15 residues long. Germline-derived CDR1 and CDR2 are KGHDR and SFDVKD. The ends lost 4 bases at V and 7 bases at J; junction bases unmatched: 9. CDR3 in amino acids: CATSDGGQGFRGYTF. CDR3 in DNA: TGTGCCACCAGTGACGGGGGACAGGGATTCCGTGGCTACACCTTC.

This clonotype was picked up many times. The V call is TRBV27, the J call TRBJ2-2; D unresolved. The CDR3 contains 16 residues. V was pared by 2 bases and J by 5 bases, with 15 bases between. CDR1 is MNHEY, CDR2 SMNVEV, per germline (reference sequence). Here the CDR3 DNA reads TGTGCCAGCAGTTTACAACGCCGGAAGGGTACCGGGGAGCTGTTTTTT. It codes for CASSLQRRKGTGELFF.

Details on this clonotype: This may come from a read error, since a much larger clone is one base off. This chain uses TRBV27 with TRBJ2-5; D unresolved. The germline CDR1 and CDR2 sequences are MNHEY and SMNVEV (reference sequence). The CDR3 has 11 residues. CDR3 in amino acids: CASSLSESQYF. Written as DNA, the CDR3 is TGTGCCAGCAGTTTATCAGAGTCCCAGTACTTC.

This clonotype has just a few counts. CDR3 coding DNA: TGTGCCAGCAGCTTGCGAGCGGGAAGTAACCTTATCACAGATACGCAGTATTTT. Translation: CASSLRAGSNLITDTQYF. The V and J genes are TRBV5-6 and TRBJ2-3; TRBD2 matches 7 bases. Germline values: CDR1 SGHDT, CDR2 YYEEEE. The CDR3 length is 18 residues. Germline trimming cut 1 base from V and 2 bases from J; bases unmatched to any gene: 13.

This clonotype was seen many times. The genes are TRBV5-1 and TRBJ1-1; D uncertain. The CDR3 is 15 residues long. V was pared by 5 bases and J by 1 base, with 15 bases between. CDR1 is SGHRS, CDR2 YFSETQ, per germline. The CDR3 here is CASSPTVLGNTEAFF. In DNA form, the CDR3 reads TGCGCCAGCAGTCCCACCGTGTTGGGGAACACTGAAGCTTTCTTT.

This clonotype came up many times. The chain links TRBV20-1 to TRBJ1-3; no definite D call. Trimming stripped 4 bases from V and 3 bases from J, with 7 bases between. CDR1 and CDR2 from the germline V gene are DFQATT and SNEGSKA (reference sequence). The CDR3 loop spans 12 amino acids. CDR3 bases: TGCAGTGCTACGTCTGATGGAAACACCATATATTTT. It yields the protein CSATSDGNTIYF.

This clonotype has a count of ten or more. The chain links TRBV10-3 to TRBJ2-7, with 7 bases that match TRBD1. V was pared by 9 bases and J by 3 bases, with 2 bases of the junction left unmatched. The CDR3 totals 11 residues. CDR1 and CDR2 (germline): ENHRY, SYGVKD. In DNA, the CDR3 is TGTGCCATTCGACAGGGCTACGAGCAGTACTTC. This sequence encodes CAIRQGYEQYF.

This clonotype has a count of ten or more. The V and J genes are TRBV29-1 and TRBJ2-3; D uncertain. The CDR3 is made up of 10 amino acids. Germline CDR1 SQVTM, CDR2 ANQGSEA. Trimming removed 3 bases at V and 4 bases at J, with 2 bases between. The CDR3 coding sequence is TGCAGCGTTGAGGCAGATACGCAGTATTTT. Its protein product is CSVEADTQYF.

This clonotype turned up a few times. This chain's CDR3 is CSAPPRAGVHEQFF. Here the CDR3 DNA reads TGCAGTGCTCCGCCGAGGGCGGGAGTACATGAGCAGTTCTTC. The V and J genes are TRBV20-1 and TRBJ2-1, with TRBD2 identical over 7 bases. The CDR3 runs 14 residues. Per germline, CDR1 DFQATT and CDR2 SNEGSKA (reference sequence). The V segment lost 5 bases and the J segment 8 bases; nucleotides outside the gene matches: 12.

This rearrangement joins TRBV7-9 to TRBJ2-7; 10 positions agree with TRBD2. The junction had 8 bases not matched to a gene; V was cut back by 2 bases and J by 4 bases. The CDR3 length is 16 residues. Per germline, CDR1 SEHNR and CDR2 FQNEAQ (reference sequence). CDR3 protein: CASSLSSASGRYEQYF. CDR3 in DNA: TGTGCCAGCAGCTTATCCTCGGCTAGCGGGAGATACGAGCAGTACTTC.

This clonotype has more than one count but fewer than ten. The chain is built from TRBV12-3 or TRBV12-4 and TRBJ2-7, with TRBD2 matching 8 bases. This CDR3 has 13 amino acids. With 5 bases clipped from V and 2 bases from J, the junction kept 2 bases outside the gene matches. CDR3 protein: CASSKTSAYEQYF. Here the CDR3 DNA reads TGTGCCAGCAGTAAGACTAGCGCCTACGAGCAGTACTTC.

This clonotype was observed many times. The V gene is TRBV5-6, the J gene TRBJ2-7; D unresolved. From germline, CDR1 is SGHDT and CDR2 YYEEEE. V gave up 5 bases and J gave up 0 bases, with 15 bases separating them. The CDR3 loop spans 15 amino acids. The chain's CDR3 is CASRPRQRFSYEQYF. In nucleotides, the CDR3 is TGTGCCAGCAGGCCCAGGCAGCGATTCTCCTACGAGCAGTACTTC.

The chain uses TRBV29-1 and TRBJ2-7; D could derive from TRBD1 or TRBD2 (6 bases each). This CDR3 comprises 14 residues. Trimming shortened V by 4 bases and J by 7 bases, and 20 bases separated the two germline ends. Germline V gives CDR1 SQVTM, CDR2 ANQGSEA. CDR3 sequence reads: CSVVHSLGGGEQYF. In DNA, the CDR3 is TGCAGCGTTGTGCACAGTTTGGGGGGCGGGGAGCAGTACTTC.

This clonotype was counted many times. V is TRBV2 and J is TRBJ2-7; D is possibly TRBD1 or TRBD2 (5 bases each). Per germline, CDR1 SNHLY and CDR2 FYNNEI. The CDR3 has 12 amino acids. V dropped 4 bases and J dropped 7 bases, with 11 bases sitting between them. CDR3 amino acids: CASSVGRGEQYF. The CDR3 DNA reads TGTGCCAGCAGTGTGGGACGGGGAGAGCAGTACTTC.

This clonotype was counted only a few times. This chain connects TRBV5-1 to TRBJ2-7; D is unresolved. Germline V gives CDR1 SGHRS, CDR2 YFSETQ. V was trimmed by 1 base and J by 7 bases, leaving 12 bases between them. The CDR3 is 13 amino acids. The CDR3 nucleotides are TGCGCCAGCAGCTTGTCTCTGTCCCCTGAGCAGTACTTC. Its translation is CASSLSLSPEQYF. The variable domain in full, with the rest retrieved from reference TRBV5-1 and TRBJ2-7, is KAGVTQTPRYLIKTRGQQVTLSCSPISGHRSVSWYQQTPGQGLQFLFEYFSETQRNKGNFPGRFSGRQFSNSRSEMNVSTLELGDSALYLCASSLSLSPEQYFGPGTRLTVT.

Note on this clonotype: A much bigger clone sits one base away, suggesting this may be a read error. The chain has TRBV7-2 and TRBJ1-1; 8 bases map to TRBD1. The CDR3 has 13 amino acids. J was trimmed by 3 bases and V by 5 bases; bases with no gene match: 2. Germline V lookup: CDR1 SGHTA, CDR2 FQGNSA. The CDR3 protein is CASSPDRDTEAFF. The CDR3 nucleotides are TGTGCCAGCAGCCCGGACAGGGACACTGAAGCTTTCTTT.

This clonotype was seen repeatedly, ten times or more. The chain combines TRBV10-3 with TRBJ2-5; the D gene is possibly TRBD1 (6 bases). Looked up from germline, CDR1 is ENHRY and CDR2 is SYGVKD. The V gene lost 4 bases and the J gene lost 2 bases, with 8 bases spanning the gap. The CDR3 extends over 13 amino acids. In DNA, the CDR3 is TGTGCCATCAGTGGTGGGACACAAGAGACCCAGTACTTC. This gives the protein CAISGGTQETQYF.

This clonotype was seen ten or more times. V usage is TRBV24-1 and J usage is TRBJ1-1; D unclear. V lost 4 bases to trimming and J lost 10 bases, with 12 bases between them. The germline gives CDR1 KGHDR, CDR2 SFDVKD. The CDR3 length is 12 residues. The CDR3 DNA sequence: TGTGCCACCAGTGACGACGCGCGGGTAGCTTTCTTT. Protein: CATSDDARVAFF.

This sequence joins TRBV7-8 and TRBJ2-1; a possible D gene is TRBD2 (5 bases). The V gene's germline CDR1 is SGHVS and CDR2 FQNEAQ. V was clipped by 0 bases and J by 0 bases, with 12 bases between them. The CDR3 has 17 residues. The CDR3 sequence: CASSLAPERTSYNEQFF. The CDR3 bases are TGTGCCAGCAGCTTAGCCCCCGAGCGGACCTCCTACAATGAGCAGTTCTTC.

This clonotype was recorded a few times. The CDR3 DNA follows: TGCGCCAGCAGTGGTTGGCTAGCGGGAGGGCCGGATGAGCAGTTCTTC. Amino acids: CASSGWLAGGPDEQFF. The V gene is TRBV10-2, the J gene TRBJ2-1; TRBD2 matches at 12 bases. V lost 4 bases to trimming and J lost 8 bases; unmatched junction nucleotides: 9. The CDR3 runs to 16 residues. Germline CDR1 WSHSY, CDR2 SAAADI.